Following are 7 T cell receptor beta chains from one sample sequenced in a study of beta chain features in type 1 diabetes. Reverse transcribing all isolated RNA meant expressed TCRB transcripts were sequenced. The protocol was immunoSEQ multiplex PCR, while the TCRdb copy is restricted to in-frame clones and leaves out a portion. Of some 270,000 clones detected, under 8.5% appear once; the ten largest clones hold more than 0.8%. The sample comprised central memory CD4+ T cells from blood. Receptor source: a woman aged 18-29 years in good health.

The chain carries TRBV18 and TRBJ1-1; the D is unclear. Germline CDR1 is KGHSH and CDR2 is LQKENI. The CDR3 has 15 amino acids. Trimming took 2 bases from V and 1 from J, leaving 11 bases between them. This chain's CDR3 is CASSPGQVGNTEAFF. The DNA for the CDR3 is TGTGCCAGCTCACCAGGGCAAGTGGGGAACACTGAAGCTTTCTTT. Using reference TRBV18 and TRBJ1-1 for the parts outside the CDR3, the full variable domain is NAGVMQNPRHLVRRRGQEARLRCSPMKGHSHVYWYRQLPEEGLKFMVYLQKENIIDESGMPKERFSAEFPKEGPSILRIQQVVRGDSAAYFCASSPGQVGNTEAFFGQGTRLTVV.

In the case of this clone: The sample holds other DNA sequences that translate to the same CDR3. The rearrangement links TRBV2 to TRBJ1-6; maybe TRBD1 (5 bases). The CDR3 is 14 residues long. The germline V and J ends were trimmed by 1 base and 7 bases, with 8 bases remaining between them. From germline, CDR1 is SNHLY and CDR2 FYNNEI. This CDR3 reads CASSEVGDNSPLHF. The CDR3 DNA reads TGTGCCAGCAGTGAAGTGGGGGACAATTCACCCCTCCACTTT.

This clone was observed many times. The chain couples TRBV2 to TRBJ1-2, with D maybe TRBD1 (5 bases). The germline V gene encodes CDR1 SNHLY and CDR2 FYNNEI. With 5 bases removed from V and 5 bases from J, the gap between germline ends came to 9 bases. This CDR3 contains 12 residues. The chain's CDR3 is CASSRDLYGYTF. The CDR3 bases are TGTGCCAGCAGTCGGGACCTTTATGGCTACACCTTC.

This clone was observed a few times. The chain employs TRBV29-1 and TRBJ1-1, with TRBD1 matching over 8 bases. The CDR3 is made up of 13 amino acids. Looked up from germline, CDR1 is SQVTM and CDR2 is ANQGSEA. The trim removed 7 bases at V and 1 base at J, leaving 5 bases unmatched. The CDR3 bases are TGCAGCGCCGGGACAGGAACGAACACTGAAGCTTTCTTT. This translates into CSAGTGTNTEAFF.

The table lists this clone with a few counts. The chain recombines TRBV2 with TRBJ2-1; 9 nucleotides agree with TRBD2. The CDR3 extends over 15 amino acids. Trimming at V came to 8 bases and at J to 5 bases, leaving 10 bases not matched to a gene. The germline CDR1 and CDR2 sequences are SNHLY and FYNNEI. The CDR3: CASGLSGGYNNEQFF. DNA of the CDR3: TGTGCCAGCGGCCTCAGCGGGGGGTACAACAATGAGCAGTTCTTC.

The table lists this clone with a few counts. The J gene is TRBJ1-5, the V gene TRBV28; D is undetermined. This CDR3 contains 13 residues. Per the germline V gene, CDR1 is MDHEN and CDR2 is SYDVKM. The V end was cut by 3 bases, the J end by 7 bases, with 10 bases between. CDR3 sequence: CASSLGTQQPQHF. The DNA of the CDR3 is TGTGCCAGCAGTTTGGGAACCCAACAGCCCCAGCATTTT.

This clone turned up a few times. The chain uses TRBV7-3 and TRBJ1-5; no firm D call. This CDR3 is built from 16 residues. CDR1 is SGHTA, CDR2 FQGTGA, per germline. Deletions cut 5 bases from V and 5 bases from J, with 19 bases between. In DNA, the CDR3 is TGTGCCAGCAGCCCTAGGCCGGACCCCGACTATCAGCCCCAGCATTTT. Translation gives CASSPRPDPDYQPQHF.